This T cell receptor beta chain is drawn from a study of CXCR3-negative and CXCR3-positive naive CD8 T cells. Background on the study: About 135 million TRB reads in total, about 1.5 +/- 0.3 million per library.

TRB cDNA libraries were made by UMI-labeled 5' RACE. TCRdb processed the 5' RACE reads again and assigns one entry to each CDR3 protein, with no DNA. The table lists several thousand distinct CDR3 sequences. Per the germline V gene, CDR1 is SQVTM and CDR2 is ANQGSEA. There are 12 residues in the CDR3. A note on this clonotype: Its antigen is not identified.

Triplicates of roughly 300,000 cells were sorted from each CD8+ T cell subset. By phenotype, naive CD8+ T cells were CD45RO-CCR7+CD27+CD95-. Study results and caveats: Memory CD8+ cells showed much lower diversity, while both naive subsets displayed comparably high diversity.

The sequence came from a human donor in good health. Some clones in this sample may be carry-over from other donors' samples. The sample consisted of naive CXCR3- CD8+ T cells from blood. Subset meaning: CD45RO-CCR7+CD27+CD95- naive CD8+ T cells lacking CXCR3 (TNR3-). The chain recombines TRBV29-1 with TRBJ2-2; as DNA is missing, the TRBD1 call by TCRdb cannot be tested. The CDR3 protein is CSSRGDTGELFF.